Listed below are T cell receptor beta chains from one sample, sequenced in a study of T cell responses to AZD1222 COVID-19 vaccine. Sequenced by immunoSEQ multiplex PCR; TCRdb stores in-frame clones only, minus some. This table holds tens of thousands of clones, around 89% found once. Sequences were derived from peripheral blood, sampled 28 days after the second AZD1222 dose. The receptor set was obtained from an adult who received the AZD1222 COVID-19 vaccine. The CDR3 runs from the conserved cysteine through the conserved F or W. Each record gives: J gene, clone size, V gene, D gene, CDR3 protein, CDR3 DNA. D genes are given only for firm matches. The size field is filled for only some rows; it gives once, few, many or a size class.

j_call: TRBJ1-1; clone_size: NA; v_call: TRBV6-6; d_call: NA; cdr3_aa: CASSYSDSLAFF; cdr3_nt: TGTGCCAGCAGTTACTCGGACAGCTTGGCTTTCTTT
j_call: TRBJ1-1; clone_size: NA; v_call: TRBV27; d_call: NA; cdr3_aa: CASSLAGFRNTEAFF; cdr3_nt: TGTGCCAGCAGTCTAGCAGGGTTTAGGAACACTGAAGCTTTCTTT
j_call: TRBJ1-1; clone_size: NA; v_call: TRBV6-5; d_call: NA; cdr3_aa: CASSSRRQGNTEAFF; cdr3_nt: TGTGCCAGCAGTTCACGGCGGCAGGGGAACACTGAAGCTTTCTTT
j_call: TRBJ1-3; clone_size: few; v_call: TRBV7-3; d_call: NA; cdr3_aa: CASSLTHGNTIYF; cdr3_nt: TGTGCCAGCAGTCTTACTCATGGAAACACCATATATTTT
j_call: TRBJ2-2; clone_size: NA; v_call: TRBV9; d_call: NA; cdr3_aa: CASSVMLTGELFF; cdr3_nt: TGTGCCAGCAGCGTTATGCTAACCGGGGAGCTGTTTTTT
j_call: TRBJ2-3; clone_size: NA; v_call: TRBV11-2; d_call: NA; cdr3_aa: CASSLGDASTDTQYF; cdr3_nt: TGTGCCAGCAGCTTAGGGGACGCTAGCACAGATACGCAGTATTTT
j_call: TRBJ1-5; clone_size: NA; v_call: TRBV15; d_call: NA; cdr3_aa: CATSSQGGDQPQHF; cdr3_nt: TGTGCCACCAGCAGTCAGGGTGGGGATCAGCCCCAGCATTTT
j_call: TRBJ1-1; clone_size: NA; v_call: TRBV6-2/TRBV6-3; d_call: TRBD1; cdr3_aa: CASSYSGGEGTEAFF; cdr3_nt: TGTGCCAGCAGTTACTCAGGGGGCGAGGGCACTGAAGCTTTCTTT
j_call: TRBJ1-4; clone_size: NA; v_call: TRBV9; d_call: NA; cdr3_aa: CASSVSPGQPNEKLFF; cdr3_nt: TGTGCCAGCAGCGTATCCCCGGGACAACCTAATGAAAAACTGTTTTTT
j_call: TRBJ1-4; clone_size: NA; v_call: TRBV6-5; d_call: NA; cdr3_aa: CASRGKGNEKLFF; cdr3_nt: TGTGCCAGCAGGGGGAAGGGTAATGAAAAACTGTTTTTT
j_call: TRBJ1-1; clone_size: NA; v_call: TRBV11-3; d_call: TRBD1; cdr3_aa: CASSSQGERTEAFF; cdr3_nt: TGTGCCAGCAGCTCTCAGGGGGAGCGCACTGAAGCTTTCTTT
j_call: TRBJ1-3; clone_size: NA; v_call: TRBV2; d_call: NA; cdr3_aa: CASSGGPGNTIYF; cdr3_nt: TGTGCCAGCAGTGGAGGGCCTGGAAACACCATATATTTT
j_call: TRBJ1-5; clone_size: NA; v_call: TRBV3-1/TRBV3-2; d_call: NA; cdr3_aa: CASSHRGLNQPQHF; cdr3_nt: TGTGCCAGCAGCCACAGGGGCTTAAATCAGCCCCAGCATTTT
j_call: TRBJ2-5; clone_size: NA; v_call: TRBV3-1/TRBV3-2; d_call: NA; cdr3_aa: CASSQEFTETQYF; cdr3_nt: TGTGCCAGCAGCCAAGAATTCACGGAGACCCAGTACTTC
j_call: TRBJ1-4; clone_size: NA; v_call: TRBV13; d_call: NA; cdr3_aa: CASSLGQINEKLFF; cdr3_nt: TGTGCCAGCAGCTTAGGCCAGATTAATGAAAAACTGTTTTTT
j_call: TRBJ1-5; clone_size: NA; v_call: TRBV5-1; d_call: NA; cdr3_aa: CASSPDTGADQPQHF; cdr3_nt: TGCGCCAGCAGCCCCGACACGGGGGCGGATCAGCCCCAGCATTTT
j_call: TRBJ2-6; clone_size: NA; v_call: TRBV6-2/TRBV6-3; d_call: TRBD1; cdr3_aa: CASSPATGSGANVLTF; cdr3_nt: TGTGCCAGCAGCCCCGCGACAGGGTCTGGGGCCAACGTCCTGACTTTC
j_call: TRBJ2-3; clone_size: NA; v_call: TRBV5-1; d_call: TRBD2; cdr3_aa: CASSLQAGGQGDTQYF; cdr3_nt: TGCGCCAGCAGCTTACAAGCGGGAGGGCAAGGAGATACGCAGTATTTT
j_call: TRBJ2-7; clone_size: NA; v_call: TRBV6-6; d_call: NA; cdr3_aa: CASSYSRIDYGEQYF; cdr3_nt: TGTGCCAGCAGTTACTCGAGAATAGATTACGGGGAGCAGTACTTC
j_call: TRBJ1-1; clone_size: NA; v_call: TRBV19; d_call: TRBD1; cdr3_aa: CASSIVGTGNTEAFF; cdr3_nt: TGTGCCAGTAGTATAGTGGGGACAGGAAACACTGAAGCTTTCTTT
j_call: TRBJ2-3; clone_size: NA; v_call: TRBV2; d_call: TRBD2; cdr3_aa: CASRLAGRDTQYF; cdr3_nt: TGTGCCAGCCGACTAGCGGGGAGAGATACGCAGTATTTT
j_call: TRBJ1-2; clone_size: NA; v_call: TRBV27; d_call: NA; cdr3_aa: CASSFSFSSNYGYTF; cdr3_nt: TGTGCCAGCAGTTTTAGCTTTAGCTCTAACTATGGCTACACCTTC
j_call: TRBJ1-1; clone_size: NA; v_call: TRBV18; d_call: TRBD1; cdr3_aa: CASSPLTGRNTEAFF; cdr3_nt: TGTGCCAGCTCACCACTGACAGGGAGGAATACTGAAGCTTTCTTT
j_call: TRBJ2-7; clone_size: NA; v_call: TRBV5-4; d_call: NA; cdr3_aa: CASSLEGRYEQYF; cdr3_nt: TGTGCCAGCAGCCTCGAGGGGAGGTACGAGCAGTACTTC
j_call: TRBJ2-5; clone_size: NA; v_call: TRBV7-2; d_call: TRBD2; cdr3_aa: CASSPTSGGGGETQYF; cdr3_nt: TGTGCCAGCAGCCCTACTAGCGGGGGAGGAGGGGAGACCCAGTACTTC
j_call: TRBJ2-4; clone_size: NA; v_call: TRBV3-1/TRBV3-2; d_call: TRBD2; cdr3_aa: CASSQVGLAEAKNIQYF; cdr3_nt: TGTGCCAGCAGCCAAGTAGGGCTAGCGGAAGCCAAAAACATTCAGTACTTC
j_call: TRBJ2-6; clone_size: NA; v_call: TRBV6-5; d_call: TRBD2; cdr3_aa: CASSYREGSGANVLTF; cdr3_nt: TGTGCCAGCAGTTACAGGGAGGGCTCTGGGGCCAACGTCCTGACTTTC